This TCR beta chain was documented in a study of T cell responses to AZD1222 COVID-19 vaccine. Produced via immunoSEQ multiplex PCR; TCRdb's table is partial and in-frame only. Counted here are about 270,000 clones, roughly 93% occurring once; the ten biggest clones make up about 0.5%. The sample was peripheral blood, taken 28 days after the second AZD1222 dose. The clonotype was recovered from an adult who received the AZD1222 COVID-19 vaccine.

In nucleotides, the CDR3 is TGCGCCAGCAGCCAAGAATACCGGCAGACACTACCCGGAACCTTC. This translates into CASSQEYRQTLPGTF. This chain links TRBV4-3 with TRBJ1-2; D gene uncertain. The length of the CDR3 is 15 residues. Per germline, CDR1 LGHNA and CDR2 YSLEER. Trimming removed 0 bases from V and 14 bases from J, with 22 bases in between.